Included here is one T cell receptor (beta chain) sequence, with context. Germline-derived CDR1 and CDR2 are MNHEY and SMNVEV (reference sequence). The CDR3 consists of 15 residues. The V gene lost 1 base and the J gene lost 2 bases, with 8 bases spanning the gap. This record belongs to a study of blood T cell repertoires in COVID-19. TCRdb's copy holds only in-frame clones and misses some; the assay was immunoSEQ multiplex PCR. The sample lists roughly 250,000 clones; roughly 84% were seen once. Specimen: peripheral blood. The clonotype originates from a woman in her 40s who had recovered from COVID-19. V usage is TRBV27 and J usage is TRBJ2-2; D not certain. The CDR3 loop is CASSLFQRNTGELFF. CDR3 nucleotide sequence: TGTGCCAGCAGTTTATTTCAGCGTAACACCGGGGAGCTGTTTTTT.